A single sample gave rise to the 27 T cell receptor beta chains below, sequenced in a study of T cell responses to AZD1222 COVID-19 vaccine. Sequencing used immunoSEQ multiplex PCR; TCRdb keeps in-frame clones, though not all of them. Of 100,000 or so clones in the sample, more than 75% were seen once. This specimen was peripheral blood, taken on day 0 of AZD1222 vaccination. Receptors were obtained from an adult in good health.

The chain recombines TRBV21-1 with TRBJ1-5; whether TRBD1, the table's D call, matches the DNA was not checked. TRBV21-1 is a pseudogene. The CDR3 is 16 amino acids. CDR3 bases: TGTGCCAGCAGCAAAGGAACAGCCTATAGCAATCAGCCCCAGCATTTT. The encoded protein is CASSKGTAYSNQPQHF.

This chain's CDR3 is CASSMSGGYDEQFF. In DNA, the CDR3 is TGTGCCAGTAGTATGTCGGGAGGGTACGATGAGCAGTTCTTC. V gene TRBV19 combines with J gene TRBJ2-1; 8 bases are a match to TRBD2. The CDR3 is 14 amino acids. Germline V gives CDR1 LNHDA, CDR2 SQIVND (reference sequence). V was clipped by 3 bases and J by 8 bases; unmatched bases: 6. The complete variable domain, with remaining parts taken from reference TRBV19 and TRBJ2-1, reads DGGITQSPKYLFRKEGQNVTLSCEQNLNHDAMYWYRQDPGQGLRLIYYSQIVNDFQKGDIAEGYSVSREKKESFPLTVTSAQKNPTAFYLCASSMSGGYDEQFFGPGTRLTVL.

The chain employs TRBV6-2 or TRBV6-3 and TRBJ2-2; no reliable D call. Germline V gene sequence: CDR1 MNHEY, CDR2 SVGEGT. This CDR3 comprises 14 residues. Trimming shortened V by 5 bases and J by 2 bases, and 9 bases separated the two germline ends. CDR3 sequence: CASSTTLNTGELFF. The CDR3 DNA reads as TGTGCCAGCAGTACGACACTTAACACCGGGGAGCTGTTTTTT.

This chain links TRBV28 with TRBJ2-7, with D unresolved. Germline V gene lookup returns CDR1 MDHEN and CDR2 SYDVKM. V lost 3 bases to trimming and J lost 0 bases, with 9 bases between them. This CDR3 has 14 residues. For the CDR3, the DNA is TGTGCCAGCAGTTTTGTCACCCCCTCCTACGAGCAGTACTTC. This sequence encodes CASSFVTPSYEQYF.

V and J are TRBV15 and TRBJ2-4; TRBD1 matches at 9 bases. Germline values: CDR1 LNHNV, CDR2 YYDKDF (reference sequence). V lost 0 bases and J lost 4; bases outside the gene matches: 10. CDR3 size: 18 residues. The CDR3 sequence is CATSRDSGTGPRKNIQYF. As DNA, the CDR3 is TGTGCCACCAGCAGAGATTCGGGGACAGGGCCCCGAAAAAACATTCAGTACTTC.

This rearrangement joins TRBV7-8 to TRBJ1-5; perhaps TRBD1 as D (5 bases). Germline V gene sequence: CDR1 SGHVS, CDR2 FQNEAQ. Trimming stripped 1 base from V and 4 bases from J, with 14 bases between. The CDR3 consists of 16 residues. The CDR3 coding sequence is TGTGCCAGCAGCTTAGTGAGCAGGGTGGTTAATCAGCCCCAGCATTTT. It yields the protein CASSLVSRVVNQPQHF.

In this sample, this clone turned up once. This chain joins TRBV25-1 and TRBJ1-3; D unresolved. The CDR3 is 16 residues long. Germline V gene sequence: CDR1 MGHDK, CDR2 SYGVNS. V lost 1 base and J lost 0, with 10 bases in between. For the CDR3, the DNA is TGTGCCAGCAGTGAATGGGCGGGCACCTCTGGAAACACCATATATTTT. Translated: CASSEWAGTSGNTIYF.

The chain employs TRBV5-1 and TRBJ1-5; TRBD1 matches 7 bases. The CDR3 length is 15 residues. CDR1 and CDR2 from the germline V gene are SGHRS and YFSETQ. Losses at the gene ends were 4 bases for V and 5 bases for J; bases not matched to a gene: 9. CDR3 sequence reads: CASSPGVTGDQPQHF. The CDR3 DNA follows: TGCGCCAGCAGCCCCGGGGTTACAGGGGATCAGCCCCAGCATTTT.

The V gene is TRBV6-5, the J gene TRBJ2-7; either TRBD1 or TRBD2 may supply D (6 bases each). The CDR3 length is 12 residues. The germline V and J ends were trimmed by 6 bases and 2 bases, with 8 bases remaining between them. The V gene's germline CDR1 is MNHEY and CDR2 SVGAGI. In DNA, the CDR3 is TGTGCCAGCAGGAGGGGGGCCTACGAGCAGTACTTC. Encoded protein: CASRRGAYEQYF.

The genes are TRBV24-1 and TRBJ1-2, with D possibly TRBD1 on 5 matching bases. The germline V and J ends were trimmed by 4 bases and 8 bases, with 19 bases remaining between them. CDR3 length: 15 residues. The germline gives CDR1 KGHDR, CDR2 SFDVKD. The CDR3: CATSEASGTPTGYTF. The CDR3 DNA sequence: TGTGCCACCAGTGAGGCGTCCGGGACTCCAACAGGCTACACCTTC.

The chain recombines TRBV3-1 (or the pseudogene TRBV3-2) with TRBJ1-2, with 10 bases fitting TRBD1. CDR3 size: 16 residues. CDR1 LGHDT and CDR2 YNNKEL come from the germline V gene (reference sequence). Unmatched junction bases numbered 7, after V lost 4 bases and J lost 2 bases. CDR3 protein: CASSRQGANWNYGYTF. The CDR3 coding sequence is TGTGCCAGCAGCCGACAGGGGGCGAACTGGAACTATGGCTACACCTTC.

V is TRBV18 and J is TRBJ2-7, with D perhaps matching TRBD1 or TRBD2 (5 bases each). The germline CDR1 and CDR2 sequences are KGHSH and LQKENI. With 6 bases removed from V and 7 bases from J, the gap between germline ends came to 16 bases. The CDR3 extends over 13 amino acids. The chain's CDR3 is CASSRTGLGEQYF. CDR3 nucleotides: TGTGCCAGCTCCCGAACGGGGCTGGGGGAGCAGTACTTC.

The chain carries TRBV7-8 and TRBJ1-4; D is possibly TRBD1 (5 bases). CDR3 size: 15 residues. CDR1 and CDR2 (germline): SGHVS, FQNEAQ. V lost 5 bases, J lost 0 bases, and 10 bases lay in between. CDR3 residues: CASSVDSATNEKLFF. The CDR3 region has the DNA TGTGCCAGCAGCGTTGACAGTGCAACTAATGAAAAACTGTTTTTT.

The chain joins TRBV27 to TRBJ1-1, with a tentative D call TRBD1 (5 bases). V was pared by 5 bases and J by 5 bases, with 15 bases between. Germline-derived CDR1 and CDR2 are MNHEY and SMNVEV (reference sequence). This CDR3 region has 14 residues. The CDR3 bases are TGTGCCAGCAGTCACCGCGGGGCCTGGACTGAAGCTTTCTTT. This codes for CASSHRGAWTEAFF.

V is TRBV12-3 or TRBV12-4 and J is TRBJ2-7; 8 nucleotides align to TRBD1. The V segment lost 7 bases and the J segment 4 bases; nucleotides outside the gene matches: 6. CDR3 length: 13 residues. CDR3 bases: TGTGCCAGCACCCAGGGGGCAGGATACGAGCAGTACTTC. Protein: CASTQGAGYEQYF.

V and J are TRBV7-8 and TRBJ1-1, with unresolved D. Trimming left V 1 base short and J 6 bases short, with 12 bases between. The germline gives CDR1 SGHVS, CDR2 FQNEAQ. The CDR3 has 14 residues. CDR3 DNA: TGTGCCAGCAGCTTAGGGCCCGGAGGCCCTGAAGCTTTCTTT. It specifies CASSLGPGGPEAFF.

The V call is TRBV2, the J call TRBJ1-1; tentative D call: TRBD1 (5 bases). The V and J ends lost 2 bases and 3 bases respectively, with 28 bases between them. The CDR3 loop spans 20 amino acids. Germline CDR1 reads SNHLY; CDR2 reads FYNNEI. The CDR3: CASSELRRGVNPGGYTEAFF. CDR3 bases: TGTGCCAGCAGTGAACTACGACGAGGGGTCAACCCAGGAGGGTACACTGAAGCTTTCTTT. The full variable domain, its missing parts supplied by reference TRBV2 and TRBJ1-1, is EPEVTQTPSHQVTQMGQEVILRCVPISNHLYFYWYRQILGQKVEFLVSFYNNEISEKSEIFDDQFSVERPDGSNFTLKIRSTKLEDSAMYFCASSELRRGVNPGGYTEAFFGQGTRLTVV.

V gene TRBV4-3 combines with J gene TRBJ2-2; no firm D call. The CDR3 spans 15 residues. Germline V gives CDR1 LGHNA, CDR2 YSLEER. Deletions cut 0 bases from V and 5 bases from J, with 10 bases between. The CDR3 loop is CASSQDLAGTGELFF. CDR3 coding DNA: TGCGCCAGCAGCCAAGATCTGGCAGGAACCGGGGAGCTGTTTTTT.

In its sample, this clone was seen once. V usage is TRBV6-2 or TRBV6-3 and J usage is TRBJ2-3; the match to TRBD2 covers 9 bases. Germline-derived CDR1 and CDR2 are MNHEY and SVGEGT. This CDR3 comprises 17 residues. Losses at the gene ends were 2 bases for V and 0 bases for J; bases not matched to a gene: 6. CDR3 sequence (DNA): TGTGCCAGCAGTTACAGTTCGACTAGCGGCAGCACAGATACGCAGTATTTT. This translates into CASSYSSTSGSTDTQYF.

This chain connects TRBV2 to TRBJ1-2; a possible D gene is TRBD1 (5 bases). Germline lookup yields CDR1 SNHLY and CDR2 FYNNEI. V was trimmed by 5 bases and J by 7 bases, leaving 14 bases between them. The CDR3 has 13 amino acids. In nucleotides, the CDR3 is TGTGCCAGCAGTCCGACTCAGGGAAGTGGCTACACCTTC. It is translated as CASSPTQGSGYTF.

The rearrangement uses TRBV7-2 and TRBJ2-2; no clear D gene. Germline assignment: CDR1 SGHTA and CDR2 FQGNSA. This CDR3 has 13 amino acids. Trimming removed 5 bases at V and 4 bases at J, with 8 bases between. The CDR3 DNA is TGTGCCAGCAGCCCCGGCGTCACCGGGGAGCTGTTTTTT. It yields the protein CASSPGVTGELFF.

The V gene is TRBV6-2 or TRBV6-3, the J gene TRBJ1-2, with 7 bases fitting TRBD1. This CDR3 comprises 15 residues. Germline lookup yields CDR1 MNHEY and CDR2 SVGEGT. V lost 5 bases to trimming and J lost 4 bases; unmatched junction nucleotides: 10. This chain's CDR3 is CASSATGMTFYGYTF. CDR3 DNA sequence: TGTGCCAGCAGTGCGACAGGGATGACGTTCTATGGCTACACCTTC.

CDR3 region: CASTQRGSGTDTQYF. The CDR3 coding sequence is TGTGCCAGCACACAGCGGGGAAGCGGCACAGATACGCAGTATTTT. The chain is built from TRBV5-8 and TRBJ2-3, with TRBD2 matching over 7 bases. After removal of 6 bases from V and 1 base from J, the junction contained 8 bases not matched to a gene. The CDR3 totals 15 residues. CDR1 and CDR2 from the germline V gene are SGHTS and YDEGEE.

The chain couples TRBV3-1 (or the pseudogene TRBV3-2) to TRBJ1-6; D might be TRBD1 (6 bases). The CDR3 loop spans 14 amino acids. Germline V gene sequence: CDR1 LGHDT, CDR2 YNNKEL (reference sequence). Trimming pared 1 base from V and 7 bases from J, leaving 8 bases between. CDR3 in amino acids: CASSQGRGNSPLHF. The CDR3, as DNA: TGTGCCAGCAGCCAAGGCAGGGGAAATTCACCCCTCCACTTT.

The chain combines TRBV28 with TRBJ1-1; 8 nucleotides line up with TRBD1. Germline CDR1 is MDHEN and CDR2 is SYDVKM. This CDR3 spans 13 amino acids. CDR3 in DNA: TGTCTTTCAGGGGGCCAAGTGAACACTGAAGCTTTCTTT. Encoded protein: CLSGGQVNTEAFF.

This clone was seen a single time. The chain couples TRBV9 to TRBJ2-4, with TRBD2 identical over 10 bases. CDR1 and CDR2 (germline): SGDLS, YYNGEE. V was pared by 0 bases and J by 11 bases, with 8 bases of the junction left unmatched. CDR3 length: 15 residues. CDR3 in amino acids: CASSVGLAGDGVQYF. CDR3 DNA sequence: TGTGCCAGCAGCGTAGGGCTAGCGGGGGATGGCGTTCAGTACTTC.

Notes on this clone: Other DNA sequences of this sample code for an identical CDR3. The rearrangement uses TRBV9 and TRBJ1-2; D not certain. The CDR3 extends over 14 amino acids. Germline-derived CDR1 and CDR2 are SGDLS and YYNGEE. V was trimmed by 0 bases and J by 2 bases, leaving 8 bases between them. CDR3 sequence: CASSVVSGNYGYTF. The DNA of the CDR3 is TGTGCCAGCAGCGTAGTTAGCGGCAACTATGGCTACACCTTC.